This passage covers 24 T cell receptor beta chains from one sample sequenced in a study of blood T cell repertoires in COVID-19 (dated by TCRdb to about 2020). Libraries came from the immunoSEQ multiplex PCR assay. TCRdb took this table from immuneACCESS and kept in-frame rearrangements with V and J called. Such tables lack part of the clones; where checked against another copy, unresolved V genes explain under half of the gap, and the rest is unexplained. The sample profile shows roughly 130,000 clones; approximately 85% of them were found once. The ten top clones hold around 3.7% of the sample. Input material: PBMCs or T cells enriched from blood (not recorded which). These receptors came from a woman aged 50 to 60 with acute COVID-19.

This clone has a handful of counts. DNA for the CDR3: TGTGCCAGCAGTTCCCAGGGTGGGCAAAACATTCAGTACTTC. Translation gives CASSSQGGQNIQYF. This rearrangement joins TRBV28 to TRBJ2-4, with a tentative D call TRBD1 (5 bases). The V end lost 4 bases, the J end lost 5 bases, and 12 bases lay between the germline ends. Germline V gene sequence: CDR1 MDHEN, CDR2 SYDVKM. The CDR3 totals 14 residues.

The chain is built from TRBV7-8 and TRBJ2-7; 8 nucleotides align to TRBD2. Germline lookup yields CDR1 SGHVS and CDR2 FQNEAQ. CDR3 length: 15 amino acids. V shed 5 bases, J shed 0 bases, and the junction held 6 bases outside the gene matches. The CDR3 coding sequence is TGTGCCAGCAGCGCCAATAGCGGGGTCTCCTACGAGCAGTACTTC. Its protein product is CASSANSGVSYEQYF.

The chain has TRBV14 and TRBJ2-2; a possible D gene is TRBD2 (5 bases). Trimming cost V 1 base and J 4 bases, with 13 bases left between them. CDR1 is SGHDN, CDR2 FVKESK, per germline. The CDR3 has 16 amino acids. The CDR3 bases are TGTGCCAGCAGCCAAGGATTCGGGAAAGGCACCGGGGAGCTGTTTTTT. Protein product: CASSQGFGKGTGELFF.

This chain joins TRBV11-2 and TRBJ2-7, with TRBD2 matching over 9 bases. Germline-derived CDR1 and CDR2 are SGHAT and FQNNGV. This CDR3 has 16 amino acids. V dropped 4 bases and J dropped 4; count of bases not matched to a gene: 11. Written as DNA, the CDR3 is TGTGCCAGCAGCTCTACGGGGCGCGGGAGGGCATACGAGCAGTACTTC. Encoded protein: CASSSTGRGRAYEQYF.

The chain carries TRBV12-5 and TRBJ2-5; 9 nucleotides match TRBD1. Germline CDR1 is LGHNT and CDR2 is FRNRAP. The CDR3 covers 14 residues. Losses at the gene ends were 6 bases for V and 3 bases for J; bases not matched to a gene: 5. CDR3 coding DNA: TGTGCTAGTGGCCTCGGGACAGGGAAAGAGACCCAGTACTTC. Translation gives CASGLGTGKETQYF. The whole variable domain, filled in from reference TRBV12-5 and TRBJ2-5, reads DARVTQTPRHKVTEMGQEVTMRCQPILGHNTVFWYRQTMMQGLELLAYFRNRAPLDDSGMPKDRFSAEMPDATLATLKIQPSEPRDSAVYFCASGLGTGKETQYFGPGTRLLVL.

V and J are TRBV11-1 and TRBJ1-5; D is unclear. The CDR3 has 14 residues. Germline CDR1 is SGHAT and CDR2 is FQDESV (reference sequence). Trimming removed 8 bases from V and 4 bases from J, with 15 bases in between. CDR3 nucleotides: TGTGCCAGCGCTTCCCGCGGGGTTAATCAGCCCCAGCATTTT. It yields the protein CASASRGVNQPQHF.

The V gene is TRBV6-5, the J gene TRBJ1-2, with TRBD1 identical over 7 bases. Per the germline V gene, CDR1 is MNHEY and CDR2 is SVGAGI. The CDR3 spans 13 residues. Trimming cost V 6 bases and J 8 bases; bases outside gene matches: 9. The CDR3 loop is CASRSTGVGGYTF. The CDR3 DNA reads as TGTGCCAGCAGGTCCACAGGGGTGGGGGGCTACACCTTC.

This clone showed up just once. The CDR3 DNA is TGTGCCAGCAGTTACTCGGCGGGCACCTACGAGCAGTACTTC. It codes for CASSYSAGTYEQYF. J is TRBJ2-7 and V is TRBV6-2 or TRBV6-3, with TRBD2 as a possible D gene (5 bases). V shed 0 bases and J shed 2 bases, with 8 bases lying between them. The CDR3 has 14 amino acids. Germline loops: CDR1 MNHEY, CDR2 SVGEGT.

The genes are TRBV6-2 or TRBV6-3 and TRBJ2-1; 8 bases agree with TRBD1. The germline V gene has CDR1 MNHEY and CDR2 SVGEGT. V shed 3 bases, J shed 2 bases, and the junction held 9 bases outside the gene matches. The CDR3 is 17 residues long. Here the CDR3 reads CASSYGHGTGPYNEQFF. Written as DNA, the CDR3 is TGTGCCAGCAGTTATGGGCATGGGACAGGACCCTACAATGAGCAGTTCTTC.

The chain couples TRBV18 to TRBJ2-7, with TRBD1 matching 9 bases. V lost 6 bases and J lost 6; bases outside the gene matches: 12. The CDR3 length is 15 residues. CDR1 is KGHSH and CDR2 is LQKENI in the germline V gene. CDR3 nucleotide sequence: TGTGCCAGCTCCCAGAGTCGGGGACAGGGTTCCGAGCAGTACTTC. This sequence encodes CASSQSRGQGSEQYF.

As for this clone: Within the sample, other DNA sequences also encode this same CDR3. The chain has TRBV7-8 and TRBJ1-6; D is unresolved. Germline V gene lookup returns CDR1 SGHVS and CDR2 FQNEAQ. V dropped 1 base and J dropped 7 bases, with 5 bases sitting between them. This CDR3 has 13 residues. For the CDR3, the DNA is TGTGCCAGCAGCTTAGTCTCGAATTCACCCCTCCACTTT. Protein product: CASSLVSNSPLHF.

The CDR3 spells CASSSEPPLRKEQYF. DNA for the CDR3: TGTGCCAGCAGCTCCGAACCCCCGTTGAGAAAGGAGCAGTACTTC. The chain recombines TRBV11-2 with TRBJ2-7; no clear D gene. V lost 4 bases and J 7 bases, leaving 20 bases between the germline ends. Germline V gene lookup returns CDR1 SGHAT and CDR2 FQNNGV. The CDR3 totals 15 residues.

V and J are TRBV9 and TRBJ2-1; TRBD1 agrees at 7 bases. Trimming at V came to 5 bases and at J to 4 bases, leaving 6 bases not matched to a gene. CDR1 is SGDLS, CDR2 YYNGEE, per germline. This CDR3 region has 14 residues. CDR3 loop: CASSTGTVYNEQFF. The CDR3 DNA is TGTGCCAGCAGTACCGGGACAGTATACAATGAGCAGTTCTTC.

The chain couples TRBV4-1 to TRBJ2-1; D might be TRBD2 (5 bases). V lost 5 bases and J lost 7, with 9 bases in between. The CDR3 runs 12 residues. Germline V gene sequence: CDR1 MGHRA, CDR2 YSYEKL. CDR3 in amino acids: CASSVTGNEQFF. As DNA, the CDR3 is TGCGCCAGCAGCGTAACGGGGAATGAGCAGTTCTTC.

The chain couples TRBV10-1 to TRBJ2-1, with 14 bases lining up with TRBD2. CDR1 is WNHNN and CDR2 is SYGVQD in the germline V gene (reference sequence). This CDR3 has 15 amino acids. With 10 bases clipped from V and 9 bases from J, the junction kept 11 bases outside the gene matches. CDR3 amino acids: CATMVGTSGSTEQFF. The CDR3 bases are TGCGCCACCATGGTGGGGACTAGCGGGAGTACTGAGCAGTTCTTC.

The genes are TRBV11-3 and TRBJ2-1, with D possibly TRBD2 on 5 matching bases. The CDR3 extends over 14 amino acids. CDR1 and CDR2 from the germline V gene are SGHNT and YENEEA. The V gene lost 1 base and the J gene lost 4 bases, with 8 bases spanning the gap. CDR3 sequence reads: CASSLGAEYNEQFF. CDR3 coding DNA: TGTGCCAGCAGCTTAGGAGCGGAATACAATGAGCAGTTCTTC.

The chain couples TRBV19 to TRBJ2-2; maybe TRBD1 (5 bases). V lost 5 bases, J lost 1 base, and 8 bases lay in between. The CDR3 runs to 14 residues. Looked up from germline, CDR1 is LNHDA and CDR2 is SQIVND (reference sequence). CDR3 loop: CASSQGGNTGELFF. The CDR3 DNA sequence: TGTGCCAGTAGTCAGGGCGGGAACACCGGGGAGCTGTTTTTT.

CDR3 amino acids: CASSKRGQDCNQPQHF. The CDR3 region has the DNA TGTGCCAGCAGCAAAAGGGGACAGGACTGCAATCAGCCCCAGCATTTT. The V gene is TRBV21-1, the J gene TRBJ1-5; TRBD1 is taken as the D call from the table, unchecked against the DNA. TRBV21-1 is flagged as a pseudogene. This CDR3 contains 16 residues.

The chain combines TRBV30 with TRBJ2-7, with 13 positions matching TRBD2. CDR1 is GTSNPN, CDR2 SVGIG, per germline (reference sequence). The CDR3 is 22 amino acids. V trimming: 2 bases; J trimming: 0 bases; junction bases outside the gene matches: 22. CDR3 amino acids: CAWSPRGASFLTSGRSSYEQYF. The CDR3 DNA reads as TGTGCCTGGAGTCCGCGGGGGGCGAGCTTTTTGACTAGCGGGAGGAGCTCCTACGAGCAGTACTTC.

This chain uses TRBV5-1 with TRBJ2-1, with 12 bases aligning to TRBD1. The CDR3 extends over 15 amino acids. J was trimmed by 7 bases and V by 2 bases; bases with no gene match: 4. Germline V gene sequence: CDR1 SGHRS, CDR2 YFSETQ. The CDR3 DNA is TGCGCCAGCAGCTTCGGGGACAGGGGGCATAATGAGCAGTTCTTC. Amino acid sequence: CASSFGDRGHNEQFF.

DNA for the CDR3: TGTGCCAGCAGCCCACTCCGGGGGAGTATTAGCCAAGAGACCCAGTACTTC. Translating gives CASSPLRGSISQETQYF. The chain couples TRBV7-8 to TRBJ2-5, with D possibly TRBD2 on 6 matching bases. The CDR3 contains 17 residues. CDR1 is SGHVS and CDR2 is FQNEAQ in the germline V gene. V shed 5 bases and J shed 1 base, with 20 bases lying between them.

CDR3 nucleotide sequence: TGTGCCAGCAGCCAAGGGAGCCAACTGAACACCGGGGAGCTGTTTTTT. This sequence encodes CASSQGSQLNTGELFF. The rearrangement uses TRBV3-1 (or the pseudogene TRBV3-2) and TRBJ2-2; D not certain. CDR1 and CDR2 (germline): LGHDT, YNNKEL (reference sequence). The CDR3 consists of 16 residues. V gave up 1 base and J gave up 1 base, with 10 bases separating them.

The chain employs TRBV12-5 and TRBJ2-3; D unresolved. V was trimmed by 1 base and J by 2 bases, leaving 7 bases between them. The CDR3 has 14 amino acids. Germline V gene lookup returns CDR1 LGHNT and CDR2 FRNRAP. The CDR3 nucleotides are TGTGCTAGTGGTTTGGAACTGCTCACAGATACGCAGTATTTT. This translates into CASGLELLTDTQYF.

This chain joins TRBV19 and TRBJ2-3, with D possibly TRBD1 on 5 matching bases. From germline, CDR1 is LNHDA and CDR2 SQIVND (reference sequence). This CDR3 contains 15 residues. The V end was cut by 5 bases, the J end by 2 bases, with 14 bases between. The CDR3 region is CASSHRILNTDTQYF. CDR3 sequence (DNA): TGTGCCAGTAGTCACAGGATACTAAACACAGATACGCAGTATTTT.